This passage covers 5 T cell receptor beta chains from one sample sequenced in a study of CD8+ T cells in alopecia areata. The sequencing template was cDNA reverse transcribed from extracted RNA. The assay was immunoSEQ multiplex PCR, and TCRdb's table has in-frame clones only and misses some. The profile shows 150,000 to 200,000 clones, 59% of them singletons. Source: CD4+ T cells sorted from blood, taken at week 0. These receptors were collected from a human donor with alopecia areata.

This clone was detected only a few times. V and J are TRBV5-1 and TRBJ2-5, with D possibly TRBD2 on 6 matching bases. CDR3 length: 14 residues. Deletions cut 4 bases from V and 2 bases from J, with 12 bases between. Germline V gene sequence: CDR1 SGHRS, CDR2 YFSETQ. CDR3 nucleotide sequence: TGCGCCAGCAGCCCGGGACTGCCACAAGAGACCCAGTACTTC. Amino acids: CASSPGLPQETQYF.

The chain recombines TRBV9 with TRBJ1-6, with 7 bases aligning to TRBD1. There are 16 residues in the CDR3. J lost 9 bases, V lost 1 base, and 10 bases had no gene match. CDR1 is SGDLS, CDR2 YYNGEE, per germline. The CDR3 is CASSVTTGTASSPLHF. CDR3 nucleotide sequence: TGTGCCAGCAGCGTAACAACCGGGACAGCGAGTTCACCCCTCCACTTT.

This clone was counted a single time. This chain connects TRBV5-6 to TRBJ1-1, with a possible D match to TRBD1 (6 bases). The V gene lost 0 bases and the J gene lost 0 bases, with 15 bases spanning the gap. There are 17 residues in the CDR3. Germline V gene lookup returns CDR1 SGHDT and CDR2 YYEEEE. CDR3 in amino acids: CASSLDGLGHLNTEAFF. Here the CDR3 DNA reads TGTGCCAGCAGCTTGGACGGGTTGGGACACCTGAACACTGAAGCTTTCTTT. The entire variable domain, with the rest obtained from reference TRBV5-6 and TRBJ1-1, is as follows: DAGVTQSPTHLIKTRGQQVTLRCSPKSGHDTVSWYQQALGQGPQFIFQYYEEEERQRGNFPDRFSGHQFPNYSSELNVNALLLGDSALYLCASSLDGLGHLNTEAFFGQGTRLTVV.

The chain joins TRBV2 to TRBJ2-7; perhaps TRBD1 as D (6 bases). Germline V gene sequence: CDR1 SNHLY, CDR2 FYNNEI. CDR3 length: 14 amino acids. Between the trimmed V and J ends, which lost 6 bases and 0 bases, there was a span of 12 bases. The chain's CDR3 is CASSQGQFSYEQYF. The CDR3 coding sequence is TGTGCCAGCAGCCAGGGGCAGTTCTCCTACGAGCAGTACTTC.

This clone was detected only a few times. The rearrangement links TRBV27 to TRBJ1-5; no clear D. The germline V gene has CDR1 MNHEY and CDR2 SMNVEV (reference sequence). The CDR3 is 12 amino acids. Trimming stripped 6 bases from V and 6 bases from J, with 9 bases between. In nucleotides, the CDR3 is TGTGCCAGCAGGCAAGGTGGTCAGCCCCAGCATTTT. Its translation: CASRQGGQPQHF.